This T cell receptor beta chain was recorded in a study of T cell changes during pregnancy in multiple sclerosis. Sequencing used immunoSEQ multiplex PCR; TCRdb keeps in-frame clones, though not all of them. The sample has 45,000 to 55,000 clones; approximately 90% are singletons. V was trimmed by 1 base and J by 3 bases, leaving 12 bases between them. The CDR3 runs to 14 residues. The germline V gene has CDR1 SQVTM and CDR2 ANQGSEA. The sample in question was peripheral blood, obtained in the first trimester of pregnancy. The sequence was obtained from a female donor with multiple sclerosis, enrolled in a pregnancy study. The J gene is TRBJ2-5, the V gene TRBV29-1; no definite D call. This chain's CDR3 is CSVEAPRQEETQYF. The CDR3 DNA sequence: TGCAGCGTTGAAGCGCCCAGGCAGGAAGAGACCCAGTACTTC.